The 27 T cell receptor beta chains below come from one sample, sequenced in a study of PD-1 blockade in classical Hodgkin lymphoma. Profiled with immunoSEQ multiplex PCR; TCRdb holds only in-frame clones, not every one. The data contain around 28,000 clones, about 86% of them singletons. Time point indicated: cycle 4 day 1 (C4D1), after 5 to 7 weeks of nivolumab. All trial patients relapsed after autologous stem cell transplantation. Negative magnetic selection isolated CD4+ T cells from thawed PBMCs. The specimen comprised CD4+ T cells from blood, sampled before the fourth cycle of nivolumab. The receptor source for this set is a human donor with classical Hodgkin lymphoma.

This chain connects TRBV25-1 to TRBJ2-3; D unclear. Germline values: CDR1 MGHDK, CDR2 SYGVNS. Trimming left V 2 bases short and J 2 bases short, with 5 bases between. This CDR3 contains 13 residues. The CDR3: CASSEAATDTQYF. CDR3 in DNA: TGTGCCAGCAGTGAAGCGGCCACAGATACGCAGTATTTT. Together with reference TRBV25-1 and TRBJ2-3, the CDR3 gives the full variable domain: EADIYQTPRYLVIGTGKKITLECSQTMGHDKMYWYQQDPGMELHLIHYSYGVNSTEKGDLSSESTVSRIRTEHFPLTLESARPSHTSQYLCASSEAATDTQYFGPGTRLTVL.

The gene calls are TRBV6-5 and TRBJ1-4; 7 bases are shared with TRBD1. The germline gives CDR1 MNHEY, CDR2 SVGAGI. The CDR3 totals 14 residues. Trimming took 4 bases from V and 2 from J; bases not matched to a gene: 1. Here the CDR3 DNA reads TGTGCCAGCAGTTCGGACAGGACTAATGAAAAACTGTTTTTT. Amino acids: CASSSDRTNEKLFF.

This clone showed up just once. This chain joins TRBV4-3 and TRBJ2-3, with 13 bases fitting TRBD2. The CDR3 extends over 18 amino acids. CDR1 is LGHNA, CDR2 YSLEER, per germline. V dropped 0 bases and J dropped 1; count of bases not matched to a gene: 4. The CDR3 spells CASSQDVTSGGGTDTQYF. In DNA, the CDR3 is TGCGCCAGCAGCCAAGATGTCACTAGCGGGGGGGGCACAGATACGCAGTATTTT.

This CDR3 reads CASSVTGQETQYF. As DNA, the CDR3 is TGTGCCAGTAGTGTCACAGGCCAAGAGACCCAGTACTTC. The chain combines TRBV19 with TRBJ2-5, with D perhaps matching TRBD1 (5 bases). Germline V gene sequence: CDR1 LNHDA, CDR2 SQIVND (reference sequence). V was shortened by 5 bases and J by 1 base, with 8 bases between the two germline ends. The CDR3 extends over 13 amino acids. Using reference TRBV19 and TRBJ2-5 for the parts outside the CDR3, the full variable domain is DGGITQSPKYLFRKEGQNVTLSCEQNLNHDAMYWYRQDPGQGLRLIYYSQIVNDFQKGDIAEGYSVSREKKESFPLTVTSAQKNPTAFYLCASSVTGQETQYFGPGTRLLVL.

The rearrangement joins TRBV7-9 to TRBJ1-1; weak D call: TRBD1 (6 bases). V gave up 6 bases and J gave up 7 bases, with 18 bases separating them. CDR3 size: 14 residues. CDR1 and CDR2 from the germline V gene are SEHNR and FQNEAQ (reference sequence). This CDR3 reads CASSQIGGPVEAFF. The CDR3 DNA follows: TGTGCCAGCAGTCAAATTGGGGGGCCAGTTGAAGCTTTCTTT.

The CDR3 sequence is CASSTSPLDRVPGELFF. For the CDR3, the DNA is TGTGCCAGCAGTACCTCGCCCCTTGACAGGGTGCCCGGGGAGCTGTTTTTT. V gene TRBV27 combines with J gene TRBJ2-2; TRBD1 aligns across 7 bases. Germline trimming cut 5 bases from V and 6 bases from J; bases unmatched to any gene: 15. CDR1 and CDR2 (germline): MNHEY, SMNVEV (reference sequence). The CDR3 contains 17 residues.

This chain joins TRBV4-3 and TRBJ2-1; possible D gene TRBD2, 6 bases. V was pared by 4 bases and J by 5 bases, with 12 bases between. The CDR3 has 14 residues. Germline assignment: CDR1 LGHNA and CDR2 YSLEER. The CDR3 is CASSLVAGNNEQFF. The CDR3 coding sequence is TGCGCCAGCAGCCTGGTCGCGGGGAACAATGAGCAGTTCTTC.

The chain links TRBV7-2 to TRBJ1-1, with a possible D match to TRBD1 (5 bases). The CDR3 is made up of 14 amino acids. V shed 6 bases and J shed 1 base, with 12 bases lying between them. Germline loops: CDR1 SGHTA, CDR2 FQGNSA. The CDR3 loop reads CASRKGRGNTEAFF. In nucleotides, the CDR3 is TGTGCCAGCAGGAAGGGGAGGGGGAACACTGAAGCTTTCTTT.

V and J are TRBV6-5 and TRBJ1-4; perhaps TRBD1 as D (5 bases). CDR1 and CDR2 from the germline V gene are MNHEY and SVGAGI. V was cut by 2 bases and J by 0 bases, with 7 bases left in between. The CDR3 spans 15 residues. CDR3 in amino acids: CASSYGHTTNEKLFF. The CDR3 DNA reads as TGTGCCAGCAGTTACGGACATACAACTAATGAAAAACTGTTTTTT.

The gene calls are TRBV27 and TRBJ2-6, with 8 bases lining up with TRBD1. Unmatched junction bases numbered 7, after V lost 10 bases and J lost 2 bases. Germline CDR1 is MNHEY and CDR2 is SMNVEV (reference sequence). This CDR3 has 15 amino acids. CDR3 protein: CATKSGGTGANVLTF. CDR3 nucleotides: TGTGCCACCAAGTCAGGGGGCACTGGGGCCAACGTCCTGACTTTC.

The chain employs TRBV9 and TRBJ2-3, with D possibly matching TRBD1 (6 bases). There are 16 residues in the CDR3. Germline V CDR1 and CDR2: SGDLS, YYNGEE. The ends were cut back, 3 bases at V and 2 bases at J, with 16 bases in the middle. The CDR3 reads CASSDEGDPSTDTQYF. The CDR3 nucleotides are TGTGCCAGCAGCGACGAGGGGGACCCCTCCACAGATACGCAGTATTTT.

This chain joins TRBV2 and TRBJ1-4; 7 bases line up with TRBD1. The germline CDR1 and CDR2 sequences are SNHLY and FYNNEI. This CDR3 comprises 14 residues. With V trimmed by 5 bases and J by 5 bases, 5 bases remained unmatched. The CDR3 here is CASSRTGPNEKLFF. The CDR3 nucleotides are TGTGCCAGCAGTCGGACAGGACCGAATGAAAAACTGTTTTTT.

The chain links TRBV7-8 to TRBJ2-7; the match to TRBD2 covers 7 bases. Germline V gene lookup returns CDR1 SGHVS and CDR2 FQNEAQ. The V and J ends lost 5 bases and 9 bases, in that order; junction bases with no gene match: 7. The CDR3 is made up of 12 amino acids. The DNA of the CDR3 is TGTGCCAGCAGCCGTACGACTAGCTGGCAGTACTTC. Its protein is CASSRTTSWQYF.

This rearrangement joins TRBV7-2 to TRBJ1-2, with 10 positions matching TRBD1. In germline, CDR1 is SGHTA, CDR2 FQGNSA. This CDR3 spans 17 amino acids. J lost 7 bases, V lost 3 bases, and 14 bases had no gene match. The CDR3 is CASSFGPNARDRGGYTF. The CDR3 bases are TGTGCCAGCAGCTTTGGACCAAACGCCCGGGACAGGGGTGGCTACACCTTC.

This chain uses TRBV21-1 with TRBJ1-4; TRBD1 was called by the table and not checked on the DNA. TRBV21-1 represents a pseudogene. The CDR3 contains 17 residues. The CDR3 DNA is TGTGCCAGCAGCGACCGGGACAGGTTATCAGCCGCTGAAAAACTGTTTTTT. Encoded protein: CASSDRDRLSAAEKLFF.

The CDR3 bases are TGTGCCAGCAGCCGGGACAGGGTTTTCGGGGAGCTGTTTTTT. The encoded protein is CASSRDRVFGELFF. The V call is TRBV5-4, the J call TRBJ2-2, with 9 bases lining up with TRBD1. Per the germline V gene, CDR1 is SGHNT and CDR2 is YYREEE (reference sequence). CDR3 size: 14 residues. The V segment lost 4 bases and the J segment 7 bases; nucleotides outside the gene matches: 5.

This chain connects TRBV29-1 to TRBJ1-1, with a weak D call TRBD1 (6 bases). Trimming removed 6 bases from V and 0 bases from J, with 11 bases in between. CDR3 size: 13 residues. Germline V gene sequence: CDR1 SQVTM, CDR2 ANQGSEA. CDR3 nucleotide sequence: TGCAGCGTCAGGGGCAGAATGAACACTGAAGCTTTCTTT. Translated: CSVRGRMNTEAFF.

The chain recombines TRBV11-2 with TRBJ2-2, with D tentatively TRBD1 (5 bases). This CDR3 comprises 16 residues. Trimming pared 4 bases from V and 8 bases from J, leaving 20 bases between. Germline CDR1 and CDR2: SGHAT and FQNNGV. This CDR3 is CASSWAAQGGLGELFF. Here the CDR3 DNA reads TGTGCCAGCAGCTGGGCAGCGCAGGGCGGTTTAGGGGAGCTGTTTTTT.

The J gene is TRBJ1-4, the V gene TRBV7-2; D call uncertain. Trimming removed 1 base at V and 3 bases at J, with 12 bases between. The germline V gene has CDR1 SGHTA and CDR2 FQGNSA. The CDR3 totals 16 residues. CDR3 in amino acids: CASSLVYLAPNEKLFF. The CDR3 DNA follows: TGTGCCAGCAGCTTAGTGTACCTGGCACCTAATGAAAAACTGTTTTTT.

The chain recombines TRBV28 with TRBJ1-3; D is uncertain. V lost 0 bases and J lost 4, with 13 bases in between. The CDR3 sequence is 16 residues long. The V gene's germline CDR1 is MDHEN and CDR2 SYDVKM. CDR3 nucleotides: TGTGCCAGCAGTTTATGGGGTCCAGGCAAGGGAAACACCATATATTTT. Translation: CASSLWGPGKGNTIYF.

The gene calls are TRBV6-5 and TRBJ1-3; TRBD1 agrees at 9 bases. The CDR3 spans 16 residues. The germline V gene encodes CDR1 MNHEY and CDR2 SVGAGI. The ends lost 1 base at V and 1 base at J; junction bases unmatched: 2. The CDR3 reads CASSYFGTGSGNTIYF. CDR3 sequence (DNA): TGTGCCAGCAGTTACTTCGGGACAGGGTCTGGAAACACCATATATTTT.

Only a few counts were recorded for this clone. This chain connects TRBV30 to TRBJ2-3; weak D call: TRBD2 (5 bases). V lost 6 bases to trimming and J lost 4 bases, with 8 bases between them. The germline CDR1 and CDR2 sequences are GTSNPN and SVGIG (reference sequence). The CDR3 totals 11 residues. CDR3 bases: TGTGCCTGCGGGGTCGCAGATACGCAGTATTTT. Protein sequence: CACGVADTQYF.

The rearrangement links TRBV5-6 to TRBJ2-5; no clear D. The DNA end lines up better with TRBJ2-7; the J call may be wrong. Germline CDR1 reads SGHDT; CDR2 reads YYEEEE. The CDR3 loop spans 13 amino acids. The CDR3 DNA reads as TGTGCCAGCAGCTTGTTCAGCTACTACGAGCAGTACTTC. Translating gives CASSLFSYYEQYF.

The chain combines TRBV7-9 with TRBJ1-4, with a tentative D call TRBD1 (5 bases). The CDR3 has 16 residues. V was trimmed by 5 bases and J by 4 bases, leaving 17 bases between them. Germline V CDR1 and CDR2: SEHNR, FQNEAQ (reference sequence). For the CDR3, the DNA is TGTGCCAGCAGCCGCCGTCGAGGAGGGGTTAATGAAAAACTGTTTTTT. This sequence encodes CASSRRRGGVNEKLFF.

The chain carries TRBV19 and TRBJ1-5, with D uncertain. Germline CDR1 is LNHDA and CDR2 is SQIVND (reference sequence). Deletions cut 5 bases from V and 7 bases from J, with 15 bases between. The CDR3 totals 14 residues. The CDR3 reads CASSDLASRQPQHF. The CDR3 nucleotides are TGTGCCAGTAGTGACCTCGCGAGCCGGCAGCCCCAGCATTTT.

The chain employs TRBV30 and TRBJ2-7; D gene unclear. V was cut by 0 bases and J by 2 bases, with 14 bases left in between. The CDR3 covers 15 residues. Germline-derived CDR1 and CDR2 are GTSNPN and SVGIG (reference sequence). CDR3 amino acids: CAWSVPRLSTYEQYF. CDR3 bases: TGTGCCTGGAGTGTACCGAGGTTATCTACCTACGAGCAGTACTTC.

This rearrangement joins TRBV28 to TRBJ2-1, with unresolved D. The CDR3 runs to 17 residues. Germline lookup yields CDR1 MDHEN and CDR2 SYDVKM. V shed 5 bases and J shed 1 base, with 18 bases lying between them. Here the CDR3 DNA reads TGTGCCAGCAGTCTCCATACATTCCCTCTTTCCTACAATGAGCAGTTCTTC. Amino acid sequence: CASSLHTFPLSYNEQFF.